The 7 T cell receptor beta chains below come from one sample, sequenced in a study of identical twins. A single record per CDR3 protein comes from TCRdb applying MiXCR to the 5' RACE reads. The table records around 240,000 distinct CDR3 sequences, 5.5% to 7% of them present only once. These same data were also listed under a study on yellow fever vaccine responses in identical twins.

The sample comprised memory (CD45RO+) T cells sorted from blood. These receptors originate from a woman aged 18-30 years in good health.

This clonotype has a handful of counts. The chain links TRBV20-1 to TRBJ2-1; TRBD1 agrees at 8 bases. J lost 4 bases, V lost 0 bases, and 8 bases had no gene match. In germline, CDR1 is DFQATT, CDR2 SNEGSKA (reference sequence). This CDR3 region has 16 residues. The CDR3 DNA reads TGCAGTGCTAGAGATGAGACAGGGGCTCGGTACAATGAGCAGTTCTTC. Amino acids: CSARDETGARYNEQFF.

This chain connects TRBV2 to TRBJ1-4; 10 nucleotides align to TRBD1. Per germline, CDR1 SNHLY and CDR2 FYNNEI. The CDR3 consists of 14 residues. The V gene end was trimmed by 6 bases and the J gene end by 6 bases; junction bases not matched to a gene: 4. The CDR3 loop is CASSATGGDEKLFF. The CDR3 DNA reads TGTGCCAGCAGCGCGACAGGGGGCGATGAAAAACTGTTTTTT.

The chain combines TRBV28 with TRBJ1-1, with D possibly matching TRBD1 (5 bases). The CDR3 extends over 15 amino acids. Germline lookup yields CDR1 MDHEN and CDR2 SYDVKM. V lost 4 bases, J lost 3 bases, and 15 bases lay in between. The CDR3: CASSSPTVFHTEAFF. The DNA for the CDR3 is TGTGCCAGCAGTTCACCGACAGTTTTCCACACTGAAGCTTTCTTT.

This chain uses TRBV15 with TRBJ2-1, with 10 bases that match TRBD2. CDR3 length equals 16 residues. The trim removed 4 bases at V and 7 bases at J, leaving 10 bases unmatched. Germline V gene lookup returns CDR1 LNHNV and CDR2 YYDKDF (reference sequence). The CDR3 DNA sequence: TGTGCCACCAGCACGAGAAGCGGGGGGGCGGGGAATGAGCAGTTCTTC. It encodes CATSTRSGGAGNEQFF. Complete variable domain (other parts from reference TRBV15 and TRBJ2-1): DAMVIQNPRYQVTQFGKPVTLSCSQTLNHNVMYWYQQKSSQAPKLLFHYYDKDFNNEADTPDNFQSRRPNTSFCFLDIRSPGLGDTAMYLCATSTRSGGAGNEQFFGPGTRLTVL.

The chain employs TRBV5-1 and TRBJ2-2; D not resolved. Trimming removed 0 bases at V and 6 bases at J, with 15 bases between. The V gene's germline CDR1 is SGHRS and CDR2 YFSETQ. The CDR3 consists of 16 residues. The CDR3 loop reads CASSLALGSRAGELFF. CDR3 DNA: TGCGCCAGCAGCTTGGCCCTGGGTAGCCGGGCCGGGGAGCTGTTTTTT.

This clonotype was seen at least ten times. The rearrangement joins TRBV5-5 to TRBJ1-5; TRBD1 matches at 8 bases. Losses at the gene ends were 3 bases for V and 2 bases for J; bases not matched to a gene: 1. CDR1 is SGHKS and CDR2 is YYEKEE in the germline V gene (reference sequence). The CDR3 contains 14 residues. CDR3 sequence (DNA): TGTGCCAGCAGCTCGACAGGGGGCAATCAGCCCCAGCATTTT. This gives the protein CASSSTGGNQPQHF.

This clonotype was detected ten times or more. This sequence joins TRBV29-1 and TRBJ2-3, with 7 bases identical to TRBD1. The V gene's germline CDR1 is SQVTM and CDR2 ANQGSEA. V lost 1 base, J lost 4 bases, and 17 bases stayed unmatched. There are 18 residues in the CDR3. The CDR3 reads CSVEGGVGTGDRADTQYF. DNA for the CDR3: TGCAGCGTTGAAGGGGGCGTGGGAACAGGGGATAGGGCAGATACGCAGTATTTT.